One sample yielded the 26 T cell receptor beta chains listed below, sequenced in a study of blood T cells in healthy people across ages. The use of a sample-barcoded 5' primer and a J-beta primer mix characterized a second PCR of roughly 7 to 12 cycles. One entry per CDR3 protein results from TCRdb running MiXCR on the 5' RACE reads. Here the sample spans 2 million or so distinct CDR3 sequences, around 48% being singletons. Sequenced input: blood. These TCRs come from a woman aged 40 to 49 in good health.

This chain joins TRBV3-1 and TRBJ2-7, with D unresolved. The CDR3 is 14 residues long. Trimming left V 1 base short and J 6 bases short, with 13 bases between. Germline V lookup: CDR1 LGHDT, CDR2 YNNKEL (reference sequence). CDR3 nucleotides: TGTGCCAGCAGCCAAGGCCACCCTTCGGTCGAGCAGTACTTC. This gives the protein CASSQGHPSVEQYF.

This sequence joins TRBV20-1 and TRBJ1-5; D is uncertain. The CDR3 totals 14 residues. Trimming removed 6 bases from V and 0 bases from J, with 12 bases in between. Germline V gives CDR1 DFQATT, CDR2 SNEGSKA (reference sequence). The CDR3 bases are TGCAGTGCCGTAAAGGTCTCTAGCAATCAGCCCCAGCATTTT. This codes for CSAVKVSSNQPQHF.

The chain is built from TRBV6-1 and TRBJ1-6; D ambiguous. The V end was cut by 6 bases, the J end by 3 bases, with 18 bases between. The length of the CDR3 is 17 residues. Looked up from germline, CDR1 is MNHNS and CDR2 is SASEGT. CDR3 nucleotide sequence: TGTGCCAGCAGGCGGAGCGTAGAGGCAAGCTATAATTCACCCCTCCACTTT. Its protein is CASRRSVEASYNSPLHF.

This chain uses TRBV20-1 with TRBJ2-5; D is undetermined. Trimming shortened V by 6 bases and J by 0 bases, and 11 bases separated the two germline ends. Germline CDR1 DFQATT, CDR2 SNEGSKA (reference sequence). The CDR3 sequence is 13 residues long. The CDR3 here is CSALARNQETQYF. The CDR3 DNA is TGCAGTGCCCTGGCCCGAAACCAAGAGACCCAGTACTTC.

This clonotype was found once. The CDR3 DNA reads as TGTGCCAGCAGCCAAGGGGTGTCTGTCTTTTCCCGGGACTACCCCTACAATGAGCAGTTCTTC. Its translation is CASSQGVSVFSRDYPYNEQFF. The chain combines TRBV3-1 with TRBJ2-1; 7 bases match TRBD2. This CDR3 contains 21 residues. Germline V gene data show CDR1 as LGHDT and CDR2 as YNNKEL (reference sequence). V was pared by 1 base and J by 2 bases, with 20 bases of the junction left unmatched.

This chain uses TRBV7-2 with TRBJ1-6; D gene ambiguous. Germline loops: CDR1 SGHTA, CDR2 FQGNSA. The CDR3 consists of 13 residues. Trimming cost V 2 bases and J 10 bases, with 9 bases left between them. CDR3 DNA: TGTGCCAGCAGCTTAAGAAGCAACTCACCCCTCCACTTT. This codes for CASSLRSNSPLHF. The full variable domain, its missing parts supplied by reference TRBV7-2 and TRBJ1-6, is GAGVSQSPSNKVTEKGKDVELRCDPISGHTALYWYRQSLGQGLEFLIYFQGNSAPDKSGLPSDRFSAERTGGSVSTLTIQRTQQEDSAVYLCASSLRSNSPLHFGNGTRLTVT.

The V and J genes are TRBV5-1 and TRBJ2-7; unclear D gene. V was clipped by 4 bases and J by 0 bases, with 11 bases between them. The CDR3 totals 14 residues. Germline CDR1 reads SGHRS; CDR2 reads YFSETQ. In nucleotides, the CDR3 is TGCGCCAGCAGCCTCGACATAAACTCCTACGAGCAGTACTTC. Protein sequence: CASSLDINSYEQYF.

This clonotype came up a few times. V and J are TRBV20-1 and TRBJ2-7; 10 bases fit TRBD2. The V segment lost 0 bases and the J segment 7 bases; nucleotides outside the gene matches: 9. Germline V gene data show CDR1 as DFQATT and CDR2 as SNEGSKA (reference sequence). The CDR3 runs 15 residues. The CDR3 protein is CSARDLVAGGGEQYF. The CDR3 nucleotides read TGCAGTGCTAGAGATCTAGTAGCGGGGGGAGGAGAGCAGTACTTC.

DNA of the CDR3: TGCAGTGCTCTGGGGGGCAGAAAAGAGACCCAGTACTTC. It codes for CSALGGRKETQYF. The chain recombines TRBV20-1 with TRBJ2-5; D might be TRBD1 or TRBD2, each matching 6 bases. CDR1 is DFQATT and CDR2 is SNEGSKA in the germline V gene (reference sequence). Trimming removed 5 bases from V and 3 bases from J, with 13 bases in between. The length of the CDR3 is 13 residues.

This clonotype was observed a handful of times. This rearrangement joins TRBV29-1 to TRBJ2-1; 7 bases line up with TRBD1. The germline V gene encodes CDR1 SQVTM and CDR2 ANQGSEA. J was trimmed by 8 bases and V by 7 bases; bases with no gene match: 14. This CDR3 comprises 14 residues. The CDR3 loop reads CSADGDSPWDEQFF. DNA for the CDR3: TGCAGCGCTGATGGGGACAGCCCCTGGGATGAGCAGTTCTTC.

This chain uses TRBV20-1 with TRBJ1-1; TRBD1 might be the D (5 bases). The CDR3 totals 14 residues. Trimming left V 5 bases short and J 1 base short, with 14 bases between. The germline gives CDR1 DFQATT, CDR2 SNEGSKA (reference sequence). The CDR3 reads CSAAGTLSNTEAFF. CDR3 nucleotide sequence: TGCAGTGCTGCCGGGACTCTATCGAACACTGAAGCTTTCTTT.

This clonotype has only one observation. The chain employs TRBV4-3 and TRBJ2-3; unclear D gene. Germline V gives CDR1 LGHNA, CDR2 YSLEER. CDR3 length: 13 amino acids. The ends were cut back, 5 bases at V and 7 bases at J, with 13 bases in the middle. CDR3 amino acids: CASSVSPTNTQYF. CDR3 nucleotide sequence: TGCGCCAGCAGCGTAAGTCCCACTAATACGCAGTATTTT.

The rearrangement uses TRBV28 and TRBJ2-6; TRBD1 agrees at 8 bases. Unmatched junction bases numbered 6, after V lost 5 bases and J lost 0 bases. The CDR3 is 17 residues long. CDR1 and CDR2 from the germline V gene are MDHEN and SYDVKM. DNA of the CDR3: TGTGCCAGCAGTGGGACAGGCCCTCCCTCTGGGGCCAACGTCCTGACTTTC. As protein: CASSGTGPPSGANVLTF. Drawing the rest from reference TRBV28 and TRBJ2-6, the complete variable domain is DVKVTQSSRYLVKRTGEKVFLECVQDMDHENMFWYRQDPGLGLRLIYFSYDVKMKEKGDIPEGYSVSREKKERFSLILESASTNQTSMYLCASSGTGPPSGANVLTFGAGSRLTVL.

In its sample, this clonotype was seen a few times. V and J are TRBV6-5 and TRBJ2-1; no clear D gene. The CDR3 extends over 13 amino acids. Trimming stripped 7 bases from V and 7 bases from J, with 14 bases between. The germline gives CDR1 MNHEY, CDR2 SVGAGI. CDR3 loop: CASTNVPGNEQFF. In nucleotides, the CDR3 is TGTGCCAGCACCAACGTCCCCGGGAATGAGCAGTTCTTC.

V and J are TRBV28 and TRBJ2-1, with D perhaps given as TRBD1 or TRBD2 (5 bases each). The germline gives CDR1 MDHEN, CDR2 SYDVKM. This CDR3 has 16 amino acids. The V gene lost 7 bases and the J gene lost 12 bases, with 28 bases spanning the gap. CDR3 residues: CASTERPGRLTDTQFF. In nucleotides, the CDR3 is TGTGCCAGCACCGAAAGACCGGGACGGCTCACAGATACGCAGTTCTTC.

This clonotype was counted a few times. V and J are TRBV6-5 and TRBJ2-5; maybe TRBD1 (6 bases). The assigned J gene may be wrong: the sequence end matches TRBJ2-7 better. Germline loops: CDR1 MNHEY, CDR2 SVGAGI. The CDR3 is 13 residues long. The chain's CDR3 is CASSTGTTDEQYF. The CDR3, as DNA: TGTGCCAGCAGTACCGGGACAACCGACGAGCAGTACTTC.

The chain has TRBV19 and TRBJ2-6, with 7 bases identical to TRBD2. After removal of 5 bases from V and 0 bases from J, the junction contained 4 bases not matched to a gene. Germline values: CDR1 LNHDA, CDR2 SQIVND (reference sequence). CDR3 size: 16 residues. Written as DNA, the CDR3 is TGTGCCAGTAGTGTCAGGGACTACTCTGGGGCCAACGTCCTGACTTTC. Translation gives CASSVRDYSGANVLTF.

The CDR3 loop is CSARGGISTDTQYF. Written as DNA, the CDR3 is TGCAGTGCCAGGGGCGGAATTAGCACAGATACGCAGTATTTT. This chain connects TRBV20-1 to TRBJ2-3; tentatively, D is TRBD1 (6 bases). There are 14 residues in the CDR3. The V end lost 6 bases, the J end lost 0 bases, and 13 bases lay between the germline ends. Germline CDR1 is DFQATT and CDR2 is SNEGSKA (reference sequence).

This rearrangement joins TRBV20-1 to TRBJ2-4; tentative D call: TRBD1 (8 bases). The V and J ends lost 6 bases and 4 bases respectively, with 16 bases between them. Germline V CDR1 and CDR2: DFQATT, SNEGSKA (reference sequence). This CDR3 contains 14 residues. CDR3 sequence reads: CSAPQGGAKNIQYF. The CDR3 nucleotides are TGCAGTGCCCCACAGGGGGGGGCGAAAAACATTCAGTACTTC.

The J gene is TRBJ2-1, the V gene TRBV5-1, with a tentative D call TRBD2 (5 bases). The CDR3 is 14 amino acids. Germline-derived CDR1 and CDR2 are SGHRS and YFSETQ. V was pared by 4 bases and J by 3 bases, with 11 bases between. The DNA of the CDR3 is TGCGCCAGCAGCAGAACCGGGGTCTACAATGAGCAGTTCTTC. This encodes CASSRTGVYNEQFF.

The chain recombines TRBV6-2 or TRBV6-3 with TRBJ2-7; D gene uncertain. The length of the CDR3 is 15 residues. Trimming took 10 bases from V and 1 from J, leaving 20 bases between them. Germline loops: CDR1 MNHEY, CDR2 SVGEGT. The CDR3: CATYRQMVPSYEQYF. CDR3 nucleotide sequence: TGTGCCACCTACCGGCAGATGGTGCCGTCCTACGAGCAGTACTTC.

The V gene is TRBV6-1, the J gene TRBJ1-5, with TRBD1 as a possible D gene (5 bases). The CDR3 runs to 14 residues. Germline values: CDR1 MNHNS, CDR2 SASEGT. Trimming stripped 6 bases from V and 5 bases from J, with 14 bases between. CDR3 sequence (DNA): TGTGCCAGCAGGGGGGACGCTTTGGATCAGCCCCAGCATTTT. The encoded protein is CASRGDALDQPQHF.

The chain links TRBV7-8 to TRBJ2-5; the match to TRBD1 covers 7 bases. Looked up from germline, CDR1 is SGHVS and CDR2 is FQNEAQ. Trimming removed 5 bases from V and 2 bases from J; junction bases left unmatched: 8. The CDR3 is 15 amino acids. The CDR3 sequence is CASSPWGQMQETQYF. Written as DNA, the CDR3 is TGTGCCAGCAGCCCATGGGGACAGATGCAAGAGACCCAGTACTTC.

The rearrangement links TRBV4-1 to TRBJ2-3; 9 bases match TRBD2. V was pared by 0 bases and J by 5 bases, with 6 bases of the junction left unmatched. Germline CDR1 reads MGHRA; CDR2 reads YSYEKL. This CDR3 is 16 amino acids long. CDR3: CASSQEGRGGRDTQYF. The CDR3 DNA reads TGCGCCAGCAGCCAAGAGGGGCGGGGGGGCCGAGATACGCAGTATTTT.

A remark on this clonotype: Given a much more abundant clone one base away, this may be a read error. CDR3 in DNA: TGTGCTAGTGGCGCGGGGACCCCGGACCATGAGCAGTTCTTC. This gives the protein CASGAGTPDHEQFF. The chain joins TRBV12-5 to TRBJ2-1; possibly TRBD2 for D (6 bases). Germline CDR1 LGHNT, CDR2 FRNRAP. V was clipped by 6 bases and J by 8 bases, with 17 bases between them. The CDR3 runs 14 residues.

CDR3 bases: TGCGCCAGCAGCTTGGGGAAGGCTACGCAGTATTTT. Amino acid sequence: CASSLGKATQYF. The J gene is TRBJ2-3, the V gene TRBV5-1; D unclear. The CDR3 length is 12 residues. Per germline, CDR1 SGHRS and CDR2 YFSETQ. The V and J ends lost 0 bases and 8 bases respectively, with 7 bases between them.